The 20 T cell receptor beta chains listed next were all sequenced from one sample in a study of blood T cell repertoires in COVID-19. TCRdb's copy holds only in-frame clones and misses some; the assay was immunoSEQ multiplex PCR. The sample consists of about 250,000 clones, roughly 87% of them appearing once. The sequencing sample was made of peripheral blood. These receptors were taken from a man between 18 and 35 years old with active or convalescent COVID-19.

This clone was seen once. The chain recombines TRBV5-1 with TRBJ2-5; D might be TRBD1 (5 bases). CDR1 is SGHRS, CDR2 YFSETQ, per germline. V lost 0 bases and J 4 bases, leaving 13 bases between the germline ends. The CDR3 covers 15 residues. The CDR3 reads CASSLAGPRGETQYF. For the CDR3, the DNA is TGCGCCAGCAGCTTGGCCGGTCCTAGGGGAGAGACCCAGTACTTC.

This chain links TRBV27 with TRBJ1-2, with a possible D match to TRBD1 (6 bases). This CDR3 has 14 residues. V was clipped by 2 bases and J by 4 bases, with 11 bases between them. Germline CDR1 is MNHEY and CDR2 is SMNVEV (reference sequence). The CDR3, as DNA: TGTGCCAGCAGTTTAACAGGGAATGCCTATGGCTACACCTTC. It specifies CASSLTGNAYGYTF.

The J gene is TRBJ2-1, the V gene TRBV12-3 or TRBV12-4; perhaps TRBD2 as D (5 bases). V was trimmed by 6 bases and J by 10 bases, leaving 16 bases between them. The CDR3 consists of 13 residues. CDR3 region: CASSHPPGLEQFF. The CDR3 DNA reads TGTGCCAGCAGCCACCCCCCGGGGTTAGAGCAGTTCTTC.

The V call is TRBV6-2 or TRBV6-3, the J call TRBJ2-2; D is possibly TRBD1 (5 bases). The CDR3 spans 16 residues. The V and J ends lost 2 bases and 6 bases respectively, with 16 bases between them. The germline gives CDR1 MNHEY, CDR2 SVGEGT. CDR3 DNA sequence: TGTGCCAGCAGTTACAAGGCAGGGTATCGATCCGGGGAGCTGTTTTTT. This encodes CASSYKAGYRSGELFF.

The V and J genes are TRBV5-5 and TRBJ2-7; TRBD2 aligns across 9 bases. The trim removed 4 bases at V and 4 bases at J, leaving 6 bases unmatched. The CDR3 extends over 14 amino acids. The germline CDR1 and CDR2 sequences are SGHKS and YYEKEE (reference sequence). CDR3 nucleotide sequence: TGTGCCAGCAGCGAACTAGCGGGCGCATACGAGCAGTACTTC. Protein product: CASSELAGAYEQYF.

The table lists this clone with a count of one. The rearrangement uses TRBV27 and TRBJ1-2; D not certain. Germline V gene lookup returns CDR1 MNHEY and CDR2 SMNVEV (reference sequence). There are 14 residues in the CDR3. The V end lost 6 bases, the J end lost 4 bases, and 15 bases lay between the germline ends. The CDR3 protein is CASSPPGKVYGYTF. Here the CDR3 DNA reads TGTGCCAGCAGCCCCCCGGGGAAGGTCTATGGCTACACCTTC.

The chain links TRBV9 to TRBJ2-1; D is uncertain. The CDR3 consists of 15 residues. V was trimmed by 0 bases and J by 2 bases, leaving 9 bases between them. Germline CDR1 is SGDLS and CDR2 is YYNGEE. CDR3 DNA: TGTGCCAGCAGCGTAGCTACAACTACCTACAATGAGCAGTTCTTC. Its protein is CASSVATTTYNEQFF.

V is TRBV19 and J is TRBJ2-7, with a possible D match to TRBD1 (6 bases). The V gene's germline CDR1 is LNHDA and CDR2 SQIVND (reference sequence). Between the trimmed V and J ends, which lost 5 bases and 6 bases, there was a span of 20 bases. CDR3 size: 15 residues. The CDR3: CASSPQGLTGGEQYF. CDR3 in DNA: TGTGCCAGTAGTCCCCAGGGGTTGACCGGAGGCGAGCAGTACTTC.

In its sample, this clone was seen a few times. J is TRBJ1-5 and V is TRBV9; D is unresolved. The germline V gene has CDR1 SGDLS and CDR2 YYNGEE. This CDR3 is 13 amino acids long. The V end lost 4 bases, the J end lost 6 bases, and 11 bases lay between the germline ends. CDR3 bases: TGTGCCAGCAGCTCCCTTGGGAGTCAGCCCCAGCATTTT. Translated: CASSSLGSQPQHF.

This chain joins TRBV5-1 and TRBJ1-1; D may be TRBD1 (5 bases). Per the germline V gene, CDR1 is SGHRS and CDR2 is YFSETQ. The CDR3 spans 13 residues. V was shortened by 0 bases and J by 10 bases, with 13 bases between the two germline ends. This CDR3 reads CASSLGQGYRAFF. The CDR3 DNA reads TGCGCCAGCAGCTTGGGGCAGGGTTACCGAGCTTTCTTT.

Concerning this clone itself: Germline is not matched at one junction end, which may reflect a read error. This chain connects TRBV7-7 to TRBJ2-5; 7 nucleotides agree with TRBD1. The CDR3 consists of 15 residues. CDR1 and CDR2 (germline): SSHAT, FNYEAQ (reference sequence). In DNA, the CDR3 is TGTGCTAGCAGCTTTGAGGGACAGCCGAAAGAGACCCAGTACTTC. It yields the protein CASSFEGQPKETQYF.

The rearrangement links TRBV7-2 to TRBJ2-5; 9 nucleotides line up with TRBD1. Germline loops: CDR1 SGHTA, CDR2 FQGNSA. V was clipped by 1 base and J by 2 bases; unmatched bases: 8. The CDR3 has 17 residues. Written as DNA, the CDR3 is TGTGCCAGCAGCTTAGGGTGGCCAGGACAGGGGCAAGAGACCCAGTACTTC. Translated: CASSLGWPGQGQETQYF.

The chain joins TRBV7-3 to TRBJ2-1; tentatively, D is TRBD1 (6 bases). This CDR3 has 15 residues. Germline assignment: CDR1 SGHTA and CDR2 FQGTGA. V lost 3 bases and J 5 bases, leaving 14 bases between the germline ends. The CDR3 DNA reads as TGTGCCAGCAGCTTCGGGCCCTCAGGGGACAATGAGCAGTTCTTC. Protein product: CASSFGPSGDNEQFF.

The chain joins TRBV30 to TRBJ1-2, with D maybe TRBD1 (5 bases). The CDR3 contains 13 residues. Germline CDR1 and CDR2: GTSNPN and SVGIG (reference sequence). Between the trimmed V and J ends, which lost 0 bases and 5 bases, there was a span of 10 bases. CDR3 nucleotides: TGTGCCTGGAGTGTACAGGAGGGGTATGGCTACACCTTC. Amino acid sequence: CAWSVQEGYGYTF.

The V gene is TRBV7-6, the J gene TRBJ2-2; 7 nucleotides align to TRBD1. CDR3 length: 15 residues. Per the germline V gene, CDR1 is SGHVS and CDR2 is FNYEAQ. V shed 2 bases, J shed 2 bases, and the junction held 2 bases outside the gene matches. CDR3 sequence: CASSLRDSNTGELFF. The CDR3 DNA sequence: TGTGCCAGCAGCTTACGGGACAGCAACACCGGGGAGCTGTTTTTT.

The genes are TRBV7-3 and TRBJ2-1; 8 bases align to TRBD1. The V segment lost 4 bases and the J segment 7 bases; nucleotides outside the gene matches: 6. In germline, CDR1 is SGHTA, CDR2 FQGTGA. The CDR3 consists of 14 residues. The CDR3 nucleotides are TGTGCCAGCAGCTCCGGACAGGGCTTGAATGAGCAGTTCTTC. It encodes CASSSGQGLNEQFF. Looking up the rest from reference TRBV7-3 and TRBJ2-1 gives the full variable domain: GAGVSQTPSNKVTEKGKYVELRCDPISGHTALYWYRQSLGQGPEFLIYFQGTGAADDSGLPNDRFFAVRPEGSVSTLKIQRTERGDSAVYLCASSSGQGLNEQFFGPGTRLTVL.

The genes are TRBV7-3 and TRBJ1-2, with 7 bases that match TRBD1. The CDR3 contains 14 residues. The junction had 8 bases not matched to a gene; V was cut back by 4 bases and J by 6 bases. Germline CDR1 SGHTA, CDR2 FQGTGA. CDR3 protein: CASSSRQGTDGYTF. CDR3 in DNA: TGTGCCAGCAGCTCCAGACAGGGTACCGATGGCTACACCTTC.

The chain has TRBV11-2 and TRBJ2-5, with D possibly TRBD2 on 6 matching bases. Germline V lookup: CDR1 SGHAT, CDR2 FQNNGV. The CDR3 totals 15 residues. Deletions cut 4 bases from V and 3 bases from J, with 15 bases between. The CDR3 region has the DNA TGTGCCAGCAGCTCCCGACTAGACTCTAAAGAGACCCAGTACTTC. Translating it yields CASSSRLDSKETQYF.

This clone was counted only a few times. Other DNA sequences in the same sample also yield this CDR3. V gene TRBV27 combines with J gene TRBJ2-7; 7 nucleotides agree with TRBD1. Germline trimming cut 0 bases from V and 2 bases from J; bases unmatched to any gene: 1. Germline CDR1 MNHEY, CDR2 SMNVEV (reference sequence). The CDR3 is 14 residues long. CDR3 bases: TGTGCCAGCAGTTTATCAAGGGGGCCCTACGAGCAGTACTTC. Translated: CASSLSRGPYEQYF.

The V and J genes are TRBV29-1 and TRBJ2-7; 10 bases are shared with TRBD2. V lost 1 base, J lost 3 bases, and 3 bases stayed unmatched. Germline V gene data show CDR1 as SQVTM and CDR2 as ANQGSEA. The CDR3 has 14 residues. DNA for the CDR3: TGCAGCGTTGAAGTAGCGGGAGGAGGCTACGAGCAGTACTTC. Protein sequence: CSVEVAGGGYEQYF.